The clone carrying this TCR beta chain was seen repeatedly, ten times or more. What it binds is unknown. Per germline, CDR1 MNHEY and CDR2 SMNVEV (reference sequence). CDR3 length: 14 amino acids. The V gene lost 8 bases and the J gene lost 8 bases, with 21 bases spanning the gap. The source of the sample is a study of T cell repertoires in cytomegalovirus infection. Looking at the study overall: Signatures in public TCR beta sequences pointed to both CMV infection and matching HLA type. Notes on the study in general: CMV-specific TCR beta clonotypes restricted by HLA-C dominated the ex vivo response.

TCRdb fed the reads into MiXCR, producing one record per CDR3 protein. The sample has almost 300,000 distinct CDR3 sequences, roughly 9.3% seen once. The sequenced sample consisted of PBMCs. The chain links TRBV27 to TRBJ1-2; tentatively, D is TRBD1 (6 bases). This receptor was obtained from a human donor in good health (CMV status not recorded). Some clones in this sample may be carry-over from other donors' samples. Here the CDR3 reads CASAPGPSQGGYTF. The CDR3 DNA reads TGTGCCAGCGCCCCGGGGCCTTCGCAGGGGGGCTACACCTTC.